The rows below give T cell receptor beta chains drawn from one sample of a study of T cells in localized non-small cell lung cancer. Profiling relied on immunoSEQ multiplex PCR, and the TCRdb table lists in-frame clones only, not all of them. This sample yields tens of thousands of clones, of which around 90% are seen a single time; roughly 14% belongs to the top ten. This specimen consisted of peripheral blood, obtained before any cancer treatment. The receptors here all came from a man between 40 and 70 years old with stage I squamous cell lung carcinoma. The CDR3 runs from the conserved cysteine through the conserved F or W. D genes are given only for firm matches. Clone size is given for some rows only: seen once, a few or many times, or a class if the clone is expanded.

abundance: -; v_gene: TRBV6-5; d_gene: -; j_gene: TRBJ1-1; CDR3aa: CASSSHRDTEAFF; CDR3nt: TGTGCCAGCAGTTCTCACAGGGACACTGAAGCTTTCTTT
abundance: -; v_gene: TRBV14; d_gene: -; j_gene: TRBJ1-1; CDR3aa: CASSLLSGGNTEAFF; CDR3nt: TGTGCCAGCAGCCTCCTCTCGGGGGGGAACACTGAAGCTTTCTTT
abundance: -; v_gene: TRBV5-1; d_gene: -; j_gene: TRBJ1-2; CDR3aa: CASSSDGSWGYTF; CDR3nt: TGCGCCAGCAGCTCCGACGGATCTTGGGGCTACACCTTC
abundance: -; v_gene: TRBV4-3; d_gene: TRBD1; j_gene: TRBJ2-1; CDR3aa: CASSGRGQGTNEQFF; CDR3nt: TGCGCCAGCAGCGGGCGAGGACAGGGGACCAATGAGCAGTTCTTC
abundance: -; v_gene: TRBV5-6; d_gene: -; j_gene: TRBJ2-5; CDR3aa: CASSLGLQETQYF; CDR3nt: TGTGCCAGCAGCTTGGGGCTGCAAGAGACCCAGTACTTC
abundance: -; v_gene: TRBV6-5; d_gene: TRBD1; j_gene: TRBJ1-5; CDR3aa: CASSRDRDQPQHF; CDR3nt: TGTGCCAGCAGTCGGGACAGGGATCAGCCCCAGCATTTT
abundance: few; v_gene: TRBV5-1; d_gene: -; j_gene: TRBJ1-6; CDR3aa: CASSLGTAPNSPLHF; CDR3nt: TGCGCCAGCAGCTTGGGGACGGCGCCCAATTCACCCCTCCACTTT
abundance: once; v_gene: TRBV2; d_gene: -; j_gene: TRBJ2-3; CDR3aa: CASSDKGSRADTQYF; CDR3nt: TGTGCCAGCAGTGATAAGGGGTCGAGGGCAGATACGCAGTATTTT
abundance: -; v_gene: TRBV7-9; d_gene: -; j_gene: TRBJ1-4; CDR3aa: CASSPSRAHNEKLFF; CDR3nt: TGTGCCAGCAGCCCTTCGCGGGCTCATAATGAAAAACTGTTTTTT
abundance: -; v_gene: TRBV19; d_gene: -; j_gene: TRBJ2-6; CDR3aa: CASSPEDRAGANVLTF; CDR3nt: TGTGCCAGTAGCCCCGAGGATAGGGCTGGGGCCAACGTCCTGACTTTC
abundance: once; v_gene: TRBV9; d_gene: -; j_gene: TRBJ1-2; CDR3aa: CASSVDVNYGYTF; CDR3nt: TGTGCCAGCAGCGTAGATGTTAACTATGGCTACACCTTC
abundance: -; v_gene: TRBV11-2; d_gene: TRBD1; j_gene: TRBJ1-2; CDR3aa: CASSSIRKDRGRGPYGYTF; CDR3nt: TGTGCCAGCAGCTCCATCCGGAAGGACAGGGGCCGGGGGCCATATGGCTACACCTTC
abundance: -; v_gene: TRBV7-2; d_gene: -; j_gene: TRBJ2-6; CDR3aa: CASSLGRAISGANVLTF; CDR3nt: TGTGCCAGCAGCTTAGGTAGGGCTATCTCTGGGGCCAACGTCCTGACTTTC
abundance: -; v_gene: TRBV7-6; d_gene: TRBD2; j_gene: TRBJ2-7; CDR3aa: CASSRRGGLTYEQYF; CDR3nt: TGTGCCAGCAGCCGTCGGGGGGGCCTTACCTACGAGCAGTACTTC
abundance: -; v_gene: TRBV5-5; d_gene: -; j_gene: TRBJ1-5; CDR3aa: CASSLAGNNQPQHF; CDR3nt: TGTGCCAGCAGCTTGGCAGGCAATAATCAGCCCCAGCATTTT
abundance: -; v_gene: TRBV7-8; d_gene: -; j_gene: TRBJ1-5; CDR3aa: CASSRPARSNQPQHF; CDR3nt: TGTGCCAGCAGCCGACCGGCAAGAAGCAATCAGCCCCAGCATTTT
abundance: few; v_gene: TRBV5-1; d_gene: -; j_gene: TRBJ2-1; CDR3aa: CASSSEVTYNEQFF; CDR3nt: TGCGCCAGCAGCTCGGAGGTGACCTACAATGAGCAGTTCTTC
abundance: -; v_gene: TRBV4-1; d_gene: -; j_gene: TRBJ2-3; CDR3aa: CASSLRGGGQNTDTQYF; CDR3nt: TGCGCCAGCAGCCTACGAGGGGGGGGCCAAAATACAGATACGCAGTATTTT
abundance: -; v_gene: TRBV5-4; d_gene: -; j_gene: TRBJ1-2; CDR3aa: CASSSGLRDYGYTF; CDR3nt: TGTGCCAGCAGCTCCGGACTGCGGGACTATGGCTACACCTTC
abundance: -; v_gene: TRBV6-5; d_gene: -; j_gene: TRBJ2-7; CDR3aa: CATRRGGSYEQYF; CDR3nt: TGTGCCACCAGGAGGGGGGGTTCCTACGAGCAGTACTTC
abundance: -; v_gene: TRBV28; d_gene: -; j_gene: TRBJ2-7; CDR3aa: CASSLSSQGRNEQYF; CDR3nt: TGTGCCAGCAGTTTATCTAGCCAGGGGAGGAACGAGCAGTACTTC
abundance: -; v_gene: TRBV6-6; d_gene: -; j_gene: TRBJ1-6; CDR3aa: CASSYRTEYRDSPLHF; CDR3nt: TGTGCCAGCAGTTACCGTACAGAGTATAGGGATTCACCCCTCCACTTT
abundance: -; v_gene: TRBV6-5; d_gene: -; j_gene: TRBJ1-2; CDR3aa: CASSQRENYGYTF; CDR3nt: TGTGCCAGCAGTCAAAGGGAGAACTATGGCTACACCTTC
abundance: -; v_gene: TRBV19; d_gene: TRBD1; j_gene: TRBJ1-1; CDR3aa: CASSDRVGSGNTEAFF; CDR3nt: TGTGCCAGTAGTGACAGGGTAGGGTCTGGCAACACTGAAGCTTTCTTT
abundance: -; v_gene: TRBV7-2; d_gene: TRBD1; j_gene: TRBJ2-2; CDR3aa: CASSLARGQFNTGELFF; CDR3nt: TGTGCCAGCAGCTTAGCACGGGGACAGTTTAACACCGGGGAGCTGTTTTTT
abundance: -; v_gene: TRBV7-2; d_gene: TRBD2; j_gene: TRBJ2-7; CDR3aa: CASSLDKGLAGPSRKQYF; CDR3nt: TGTGCCAGCAGCTTAGATAAAGGACTAGCGGGCCCCTCAAGAAAGCAGTACTTC
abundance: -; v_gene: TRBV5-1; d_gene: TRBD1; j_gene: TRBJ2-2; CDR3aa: CASSGTAANTGELFF; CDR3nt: TGCGCCAGCAGCGGGACAGCCGCGAACACCGGGGAGCTGTTTTTT